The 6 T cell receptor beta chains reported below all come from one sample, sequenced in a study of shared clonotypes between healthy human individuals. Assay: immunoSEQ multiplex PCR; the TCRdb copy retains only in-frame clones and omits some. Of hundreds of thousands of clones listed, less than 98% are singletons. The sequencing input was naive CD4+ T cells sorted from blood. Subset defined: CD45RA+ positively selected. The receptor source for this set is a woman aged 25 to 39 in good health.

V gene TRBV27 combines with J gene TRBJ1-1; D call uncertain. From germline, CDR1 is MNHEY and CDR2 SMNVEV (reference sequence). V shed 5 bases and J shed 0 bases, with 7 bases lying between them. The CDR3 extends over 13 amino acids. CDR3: CASSPLVNTEAFF. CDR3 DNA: TGTGCCAGCAGTCCCCTCGTGAACACTGAAGCTTTCTTT.

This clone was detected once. CDR3 in DNA: TGTGCCAGCAGGAGAGGGGGACGATTTAGCGGGAGGGCCGTTTACGAGCAGTACTTC. It is translated as CASRRGGRFSGRAVYEQYF. The chain uses TRBV28 and TRBJ2-7; 11 bases match TRBD2. This CDR3 contains 19 residues. V gave up 6 bases and J gave up 4 bases; unmatched junction bases: 20. Germline V CDR1 and CDR2: MDHEN, SYDVKM.

The CDR3 is CATSRQNSAVNEQFF. The DNA for the CDR3 is TGTGCCACCAGCAGGCAGAACTCGGCGGTCAATGAGCAGTTCTTC. This chain uses TRBV15 with TRBJ2-1; no firm D call. The V gene lost 3 bases and the J gene lost 6 bases, with 15 bases spanning the gap. CDR1 and CDR2 (germline): LNHNV, YYDKDF (reference sequence). This CDR3 spans 15 amino acids.

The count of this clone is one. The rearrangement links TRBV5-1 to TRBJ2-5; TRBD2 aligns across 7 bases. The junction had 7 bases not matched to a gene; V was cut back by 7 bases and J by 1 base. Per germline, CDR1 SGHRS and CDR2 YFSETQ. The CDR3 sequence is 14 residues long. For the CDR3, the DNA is TGCGCCAGCCATTTGGGGGGGACCCAAGAGACCCAGTACTTC. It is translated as CASHLGGTQETQYF. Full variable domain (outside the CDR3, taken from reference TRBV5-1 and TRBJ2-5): KAGVTQTPRYLIKTRGQQVTLSCSPISGHRSVSWYQQTPGQGLQFLFEYFSETQRNKGNFPGRFSGRQFSNSRSEMNVSTLELGDSALYLCASHLGGTQETQYFGPGTRLLVL.

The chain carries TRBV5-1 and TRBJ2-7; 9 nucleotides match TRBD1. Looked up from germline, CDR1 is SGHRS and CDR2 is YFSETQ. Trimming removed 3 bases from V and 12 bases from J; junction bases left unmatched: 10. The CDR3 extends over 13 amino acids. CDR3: CASSSGQGGSWYF. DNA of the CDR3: TGCGCCAGCAGCTCGGGACAGGGAGGGTCCTGGTACTTC.

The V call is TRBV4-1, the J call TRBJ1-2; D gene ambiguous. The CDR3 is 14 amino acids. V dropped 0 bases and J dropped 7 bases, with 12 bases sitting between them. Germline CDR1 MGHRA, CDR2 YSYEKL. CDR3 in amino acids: CASSQDWILGGYTF. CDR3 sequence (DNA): TGCGCCAGCAGCCAAGACTGGATTTTGGGTGGCTACACCTTC.